One and the same sample provided the 26 T cell receptor beta chains below, sequenced in a study of T cells in Graves' hyperthyroidism and ophthalmopathy. What was amplified from RNA transcripts were TCR beta CDR3 regions. TCR CDR3 regions were first amplified by RT-PCR with HTBI primers. One entry per CDR3 protein, called by TCRdb with MiXCR from the multiplex PCR reads. This table has almost 600,000 distinct CDR3 sequences, 46% appearing once. Sequencing was performed on peripheral blood or thyroid tissue (not recorded which). The receptor source for this set is a woman under 30 with Graves' hyperthyroidism.

The gene calls are TRBV10-3 and TRBJ1-6; the D is unclear. Deletions cut 8 bases from V and 6 bases from J, with 17 bases between. This CDR3 is built from 15 residues. The V gene's germline CDR1 is ENHRY and CDR2 SYGVKD. As DNA, the CDR3 is TGTGCCATCGGTTCATGGTCGGACGGTAATTCACCCCTCCACTTT. The encoded protein is CAIGSWSDGNSPLHF.

This chain joins TRBV7-8 and TRBJ2-5; D not certain. Per germline, CDR1 SGHVS and CDR2 FQNEAQ. V dropped 0 bases and J dropped 4 bases, with 15 bases sitting between them. The CDR3 totals 16 residues. The CDR3 sequence is CASSLAANLGGETQYF. The CDR3 DNA reads TGTGCCAGCAGCTTAGCGGCTAACCTCGGCGGAGAGACCCAGTACTTC.

The genes are TRBV7-9 and TRBJ1-2; D unresolved. Germline V CDR1 and CDR2: SEHNR, FQNEAQ (reference sequence). With 2 bases removed from V and 8 bases from J, the gap between germline ends came to 24 bases. The CDR3 loop spans 17 amino acids. CDR3 residues: CASSLLSNNRHPWGYTF. The CDR3 DNA sequence: TGTGCCAGCAGCTTACTAAGTAATAATCGGCACCCCTGGGGCTACACCTTC. Combining the CDR3 with reference TRBV7-9 and TRBJ1-2 gives the whole variable domain DTGVSQNPRHKITKRGQNVTFRCDPISEHNRLYWYRQTLGQGPEFLTYFQNEAQLEKSRLLSDRFSAERPKGSFSTLEIQRTEQGDSAMYLCASSLLSNNRHPWGYTFGSGTRLTVV.

Details on this clonotype: Relative to the germline gene, one junction end is altered; a read error may explain this. V and J are TRBV7-2 and TRBJ2-7, with unresolved D. The CDR3 extends over 14 amino acids. The germline V gene encodes CDR1 SGHTA and CDR2 FQGNSA. The CDR3 sequence: CASSPALHSYEQHF. The CDR3 DNA follows: TGCGCCAGCAGCCCCGCGCTGCACTCTTACGAGCAGCACTTC.

A word on this clonotype: This may come from a read error, since a much larger clone is one base off. The V call is TRBV7-9, the J call TRBJ1-6, with D maybe TRBD1 (5 bases). CDR1 and CDR2 (germline): SEHNR, FQNEAQ (reference sequence). V was clipped by 5 bases and J by 4 bases, with 9 bases between them. The CDR3 extends over 14 amino acids. As DNA, the CDR3 is TGTGCCAGCAGCCCGTCAGGGTATAATTCACCCCTCCACTTT. This codes for CASSPSGYNSPLHF.

This clonotype was seen just once. V usage is TRBV6-4 and J usage is TRBJ2-7, with TRBD2 identical over 10 bases. J gave up 7 bases and V 5 bases, and 11 bases lay outside the gene matches. This CDR3 is built from 15 residues. Germline loops: CDR1 MRHNA, CDR2 SNTAGT. CDR3: CASSYSSGRGDEQYF. CDR3 bases: TGTGCCAGCAGTTATTCTAGCGGGAGAGGGGATGAGCAGTACTTC.

This clonotype came up many times. The gene calls are TRBV14 and TRBJ1-1, with D uncertain. V was clipped by 3 bases and J by 2 bases, with 7 bases between them. Germline V gene lookup returns CDR1 SGHDN and CDR2 FVKESK. This CDR3 spans 13 amino acids. DNA of the CDR3: TGTGCCAGCAGCCATGGGCCTAACACTGAAGCTTTCTTT. Amino acids: CASSHGPNTEAFF.

This clonotype was seen many times. The chain has TRBV19 and TRBJ1-5; 7 bases map to TRBD1. Looked up from germline, CDR1 is LNHDA and CDR2 is SQIVND (reference sequence). The junction had 3 bases not matched to a gene; V was cut back by 9 bases and J by 1 base. The CDR3 has 13 amino acids. The DNA of the CDR3 is TGTGCCAGCAGGGGGGACAGCAATCAGCCCCAGCATTTT. Its translation: CASRGDSNQPQHF.

The chain joins TRBV27 to TRBJ1-2, with 7 bases lining up with TRBD1. This CDR3 is built from 14 residues. Losses at the gene ends were 3 bases for V and 2 bases for J; bases not matched to a gene: 3. The germline gives CDR1 MNHEY, CDR2 SMNVEV (reference sequence). CDR3 region: CASSFAGGNYGYTF. In DNA form, the CDR3 reads TGTGCCAGCAGTTTCGCAGGGGGGAACTATGGCTACACCTTC.

This clonotype was detected ten times or more. The chain links TRBV12-3 or TRBV12-4 to TRBJ1-4, with D possibly being TRBD1 (6 bases). The V end lost 3 bases, the J end lost 10 bases, and 12 bases lay between the germline ends. CDR3 size: 13 residues. CDR3 sequence reads: CASSFSGGRKLFF. The CDR3 nucleotides are TGTGCCAGCAGTTTTTCGGGGGGCAGAAAACTGTTTTTT.

This rearrangement joins TRBV20-1 to TRBJ1-6; 8 positions match TRBD1. CDR1 and CDR2 (germline): DFQATT, SNEGSKA (reference sequence). V was clipped by 3 bases and J by 10 bases; unmatched bases: 11. The CDR3 contains 15 residues. The CDR3 DNA reads as TGCAGTGCTAGCCTAACAGGGGGGGGAGGATCACCCCTCCACTTT. This codes for CSASLTGGGGSPLHF.

The chain uses TRBV7-8 and TRBJ2-2; D tentatively reads TRBD1 or TRBD2 (5 bases each). CDR1 is SGHVS, CDR2 FQNEAQ, per germline. V lost 1 base to trimming and J lost 8 bases, with 11 bases between them. The CDR3 totals 14 residues. The CDR3 DNA is TGTGCCAGCAGCTTAGTCGGGGCCACAGGGGAGCTGTTTTTT. It encodes CASSLVGATGELFF.

In the case of this clonotype: Possible read error: a much larger clone is one base away. The chain combines TRBV12-3 or TRBV12-4 with TRBJ2-7; D is ambiguous. Between the trimmed V and J ends, which lost 8 bases and 1 base, there was a span of 15 bases. The CDR3 is 14 residues long. This chain's CDR3 is CASVTDGTSYEQYF. The DNA for the CDR3 is TGTGCCAGCGTTACAGACGGTACATCCTACGAGCAGTACTTC.

There are a few counts of this clonotype. The gene calls are TRBV2 and TRBJ1-6; 7 bases are shared with TRBD1. The length of the CDR3 is 14 residues. Germline loops: CDR1 SNHLY, CDR2 FYNNEI. The CDR3, as DNA: TGTGCTAGAGATCTGACAGGGACCAATTCACCCCTCCACTTT. This gives the protein CARDLTGTNSPLHF.

The chain is built from TRBV11-2 and TRBJ2-7; 9 bases match TRBD1. V shed 4 bases, J shed 3 bases, and the junction held 13 bases outside the gene matches. Germline CDR1 SGHAT, CDR2 FQNNGV. The length of the CDR3 is 17 residues. CDR3 in DNA: TGTGCCAGCAGCTATCCATTATGCTGGACAGGGGACTACGAGCAGTACTTC. This translates into CASSYPLCWTGDYEQYF.

There are many counts of this clonotype. This rearrangement joins TRBV6-2 or TRBV6-3 to TRBJ1-2; no clear D gene. The CDR3 sequence is 11 residues long. The V end lost 7 bases, the J end lost 6 bases, and 9 bases lay between the germline ends. The germline V gene has CDR1 MNHEY and CDR2 SVGEGT. The CDR3 sequence: CASTDLDGYTF. Written as DNA, the CDR3 is TGTGCCAGCACCGACCTAGATGGCTACACCTTC.

This chain joins TRBV20-1 and TRBJ1-2; a weak D match, TRBD1 (5 bases). CDR3 length equals 15 residues. Trimming removed 6 bases from V and 8 bases from J, with 25 bases in between. Germline values: CDR1 DFQATT, CDR2 SNEGSKA (reference sequence). The CDR3 DNA is TGCAGTGCCAAAGGGACTAGCGGCCACTCCTACGGCTACACCTTC. Translated: CSAKGTSGHSYGYTF.

This clonotype was recorded many times. The CDR3 DNA follows: TGTGCCAGCAGTGAAGGTGTCAGGGAGACCCAGTACTTC. This gives the protein CASSEGVRETQYF. The chain combines TRBV6-1 with TRBJ2-5; D unclear. The length of the CDR3 is 13 residues. The V end was cut by 1 base, the J end by 5 bases, with 8 bases between. CDR1 and CDR2 from the germline V gene are MNHNS and SASEGT.

A word on this clonotype: This could be a read error, since a much larger clone is one nucleotide away. The gene calls are TRBV19 and TRBJ2-2, with 8 bases identical to TRBD2. The J segment lost 3 bases and the V segment lost 3 bases, leaving 9 bases of the junction unmatched. The CDR3 is made up of 17 amino acids. Germline assignment: CDR1 LNHDA and CDR2 SQIVND (reference sequence). CDR3 amino acids: CASSIARAGVDTGELFF. The CDR3 nucleotides read TGTGCCAGTAGTATCGCCCGAGCGGGAGTGGACACCGGGGAGCTGTTTTTT.

In its sample, this clonotype was seen many times. This chain links TRBV20-1 with TRBJ1-2; 8 bases fit TRBD1. V shed 3 bases and J 0 bases; nucleotides not matched to a gene: 6. The CDR3 length is 15 residues. Germline CDR1 reads DFQATT; CDR2 reads SNEGSKA (reference sequence). The CDR3 is CSASRDRTPNYGYTF. The CDR3 DNA follows: TGCAGTGCTAGCCGGGACAGGACCCCTAACTATGGCTACACCTTC.

This chain uses TRBV15 with TRBJ2-7; D remains unclear. The germline V and J ends were trimmed by 0 bases and 2 bases, with 8 bases remaining between them. This CDR3 has 14 amino acids. Germline CDR1 reads LNHNV; CDR2 reads YYDKDF (reference sequence). In DNA, the CDR3 is TGTGCCACCAGCAGAGATTGGTCGACCTACGAGCAGTACTTC. Encoded protein: CATSRDWSTYEQYF.

The chain couples TRBV29-1 to TRBJ1-1; D is unclear. The CDR3 runs to 11 residues. The germline V gene has CDR1 SQVTM and CDR2 ANQGSEA. V shed 8 bases and J shed 2 bases, with 9 bases lying between them. The DNA of the CDR3 is TGCAGCTTACGGACCAACACTGAAGCTTTCTTT. Its protein product is CSLRTNTEAFF.

This clonotype is a singleton in its sample. At one boundary the junction diverges from the germline segment, which might be a read error. The chain uses TRBV24-1 and TRBJ2-7; 7 bases line up with TRBD2. Germline CDR1 and CDR2: KGHDR and SFDVKD. There are 16 residues in the CDR3. The CDR3 region has the DNA TGTGCCAGCAGTTACTTGATAGAGCGGGGAACCTACGAGCAGTACTTC. The encoded protein is CASSYLIERGTYEQYF.

Notes on this clonotype: At one of its ends the junction is not consistent with the germline gene, which may arise from a read error. V gene TRBV10-3 combines with J gene TRBJ2-7; D possibly corresponds to TRBD1 (5 bases). Germline CDR1 and CDR2: ENHRY and SYGVKD. The CDR3 has 15 residues. The CDR3, as DNA: TGTGCCAGCAGTGATGGGGCCGCGAGCTCCTACGAGCAGTACTTC. It yields the protein CASSDGAASSYEQYF.

The chain is built from TRBV20-1 and TRBJ2-7; unclear D gene. The CDR3 loop spans 15 amino acids. V was trimmed by 3 bases and J by 5 bases, leaving 20 bases between them. CDR1 and CDR2 (germline): DFQATT, SNEGSKA (reference sequence). The CDR3 spells CSASQTESALDEQYF. CDR3 bases: TGCAGTGCTAGTCAGACGGAGTCTGCCCTCGACGAGCAGTACTTC.

A remark on this clonotype: This sequence may be a read error, since a much larger clone differs from it by one base. The chain employs TRBV6-1 and TRBJ1-1; D is undetermined. CDR1 and CDR2 from the germline V gene are MNHNS and SASEGT. This CDR3 spans 13 amino acids. CDR3 sequence (DNA): TGTGCCATCAGTGAAGCGTCTTCAGCTGAAGCTTTCTTT. Its protein product is CAISEASSAEAFF.